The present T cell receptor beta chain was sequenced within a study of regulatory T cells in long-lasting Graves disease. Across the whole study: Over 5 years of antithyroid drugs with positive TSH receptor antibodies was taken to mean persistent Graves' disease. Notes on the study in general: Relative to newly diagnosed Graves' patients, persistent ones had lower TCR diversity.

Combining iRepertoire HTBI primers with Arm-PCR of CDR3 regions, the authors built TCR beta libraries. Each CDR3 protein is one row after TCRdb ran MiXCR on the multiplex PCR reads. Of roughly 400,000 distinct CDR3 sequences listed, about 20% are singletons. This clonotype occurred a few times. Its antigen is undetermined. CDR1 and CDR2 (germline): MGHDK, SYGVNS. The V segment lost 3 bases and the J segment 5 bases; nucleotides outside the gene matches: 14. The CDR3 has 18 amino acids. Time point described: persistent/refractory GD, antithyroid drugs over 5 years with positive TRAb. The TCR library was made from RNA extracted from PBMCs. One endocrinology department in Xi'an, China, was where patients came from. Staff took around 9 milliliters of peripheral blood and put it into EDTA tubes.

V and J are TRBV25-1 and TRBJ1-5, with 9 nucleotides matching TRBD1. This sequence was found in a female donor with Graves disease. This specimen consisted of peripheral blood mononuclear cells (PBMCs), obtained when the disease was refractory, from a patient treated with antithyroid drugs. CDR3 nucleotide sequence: TGTGCCAGCAGTGAGCCTCCCATCCGGGACAGGGCAGATCAGCCCCAGCATTTT. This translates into CASSEPPIRDRADQPQHF.